A selection of T cell receptor beta chains follows, all from one sample in a study of Ad26.COV2.S vaccination and SARS-CoV-2 variants. The data were produced by immunoSEQ multiplex PCR, yet TCRdb's version contains in-frame clones alone and is incomplete. Of about 97,000 clones in the sample, about three quarters were seen once. The starting material was peripheral blood, obtained after recovery from COVID-19. These receptors originate from a human donor who had recovered from COVID-19. CDR3s include the opening cysteine and the closing phenylalanine or tryptophan. The order of the fields is V gene, J gene, D gene, clone size, CDR3 protein, CDR3 DNA. The D gene is left open where the match is weak. Clone sizes are given selectively: once, few, many, or a class where the clone is expanded.

>TRBV28|TRBJ1-1|.|.
CASTAAGRQYANTEAFF
TGTGCCAGCACCGCAGCCGGGCGTCAGTACGCGAACACTGAAGCTTTCTTT
>TRBV2|TRBJ1-4|.|.
CASRGGYEKLFF
TGTGCCAGCCGAGGGGGGTACGAAAAACTGTTTTTT
>TRBV6-6|TRBJ1-6|.|many
CASTSEGSPLHF
TGTGCCAGCACTAGTGAGGGCTCACCCCTCCACTTT
>TRBV4-2|TRBJ1-1|TRBD1|.
CASSQQTGVNTEAFF
TGTGCCAGCAGCCAACAGACAGGGGTCAACACTGAAGCTTTCTTT
>TRBV5-1|TRBJ2-7|.|once
CASSLVGWDEQYF
TGCGCCAGCAGCTTGGTGGGTTGGGACGAGCAGTACTTC
>TRBV19|TRBJ1-3|.|.
CASRKRDAETIYF
TGTGCCAGTAGAAAACGGGACGCCGAAACCATATATTTT
>TRBV2|TRBJ1-6|TRBD1|.
CASSGQGPYNSPLHF
TGTGCCAGCAGTGGACAGGGGCCCTATAATTCACCCCTCCACTTT
>TRBV9|TRBJ1-3|.|.
CASSVAMTSGGNTIYF
TGTGCCAGCAGCGTAGCCATGACTAGTGGTGGAAACACCATATATTTT
>TRBV19|TRBJ1-6|TRBD1|.
CASSTTGEYSPLHF
TGTGCCAGTAGTACGACAGGGGAATATTCACCCCTCCACTTT
>TRBV5-1|TRBJ2-2|TRBD1|.
CASRTGQGKTGELFF
TGCGCCAGCCGAACCGGACAGGGAAAGACCGGGGAGCTGTTTTTT
>TRBV28|TRBJ1-6|.|.
CASSLYTGSLSYNSPLHF
TGTGCCAGCAGTTTATATACAGGGTCCCTCTCCTATAATTCACCCCTCCACTTT
>TRBV27|TRBJ1-1|.|.
CASSSEIFTEAFF
TGTGCCAGCAGTTCCGAGATATTCACTGAAGCTTTCTTT
>TRBV6-4|TRBJ1-1|.|.
CASSDPGQKAFF
TGTGCCAGCAGTGATCCGGGACAAAAAGCTTTCTTT
>TRBV4-3|TRBJ1-4|.|.
CASSQTDATNEKLFF
TGCGCCAGCAGCCAAACAGATGCAACTAATGAAAAACTGTTTTTT
>TRBV18|TRBJ2-6|TRBD1|.
CASSPGQGESGANVLTF
TGTGCCAGCTCCCCCGGACAGGGGGAATCTGGGGCCAACGTCCTGACTTTC
>TRBV7-6|TRBJ1-6|.|few
CASSLTDKGSPLHF
TGTGCCAGCAGCTTGACGGACAAGGGTTCACCCCTCCACTTT
>TRBV6-4|TRBJ1-5|.|.
CASQDQPQHF
TGTGCCAGCCAAGATCAGCCCCAGCATTTT
>TRBV6-5|TRBJ2-7|.|few
CASSLTVNEQYF
TGTGCCAGCAGTCTCACAGTGAACGAGCAGTACTTC
>TRBV19|TRBJ2-6|.|.
CASSFGPGANVLTF
TGTGCCAGTAGTTTCGGGCCCGGGGCCAACGTCCTGACTTTC
>TRBV5-6|TRBJ2-3|TRBD2|.
CASSLTSGSTDTQYF
TGTGCCAGCAGCCTAACTAGCGGGAGCACAGATACGCAGTATTTT
>TRBV10-2|TRBJ2-5|TRBD2|.
CASQLAGGQETQYF
TGCGCCAGCCAACTAGCGGGGGGGCAAGAGACCCAGTACTTC
>TRBV28|TRBJ1-5|TRBD1|.
CASSLRFLGRGRRYSNQPQHF
TGTGCCAGCAGTTTACGGTTTTTAGGCAGGGGGCGACGGTATAGCAATCAGCCCCAGCATTTT
>TRBV6-1|TRBJ1-1|TRBD1|.
CASSNRGTEPVPFF
TGTGCCAGCAGCAACAGGGGGACAGAGCCGGTGCCTTTCTTT
>TRBV11-2|TRBJ1-3|.|.
CASSPLQRNTIYF
TGTGCCAGCAGCCCCCTGCAGCGAAACACCATATATTTT
>TRBV25-1|TRBJ2-7|TRBD1|once
CASSGNRGPPYEQYF
TGTGCCAGCAGTGGAAACAGGGGTCCTCCTTACGAGCAGTACTTC
>TRBV3-1/TRBV3-2|TRBJ2-7|.|.
CASSQDGTYYEQYF
TGTGCCAGCAGCCAAGATGGGACATACTACGAGCAGTACTTC